Each of the 26 T cell receptor beta chains below was sequenced from the same sample in a study of T cells in narcolepsy. Clones were sequenced by immunoSEQ multiplex PCR, and TCRdb holds only the in-frame ones, with some missing. The data hold just under 35,000 clones, with around 80% observed a single time. Material: memory (CD45RA-) CD4+ T cells from blood. These receptors came from a human donor in good health.

V is TRBV29-1 and J is TRBJ1-1; D gene unclear. The V and J ends lost 8 bases and 5 bases respectively, with 15 bases between them. Germline lookup yields CDR1 SQVTM and CDR2 ANQGSEA. There are 12 residues in the CDR3. The CDR3 region is CSSGGGRTEAFF. For the CDR3, the DNA is TGCAGCTCGGGAGGAGGGAGGACTGAAGCTTTCTTT.

The chain uses TRBV11-2 and TRBJ1-1; TRBD1 is a possible D gene (5 bases). CDR3 length equals 15 residues. CDR1 is SGHAT, CDR2 FQNNGV, per germline. V was shortened by 4 bases and J by 1 base, with 13 bases between the two germline ends. CDR3 in DNA: TGTGCCAGCAGCTCCCCCGGGGACCCGAACACTGAAGCTTTCTTT. This codes for CASSSPGDPNTEAFF.

This clone was counted a few times. The V gene is TRBV4-1, the J gene TRBJ2-7; 11 bases align to TRBD2. The J segment lost 7 bases and the V segment lost 1 base, leaving 0 bases of the junction unmatched. CDR1 and CDR2 from the germline V gene are MGHRA and YSYEKL. The CDR3 consists of 13 residues. The CDR3 protein is CASSQGLAGEQYF. The CDR3 DNA reads as TGCGCCAGCAGCCAAGGACTAGCGGGAGAGCAGTACTTC.

The V call is TRBV2, the J call TRBJ1-5; no firm D call. The CDR3 runs 13 residues. The V gene lost 7 bases and the J gene lost 0 bases, with 7 bases spanning the gap. Germline V gives CDR1 SNHLY, CDR2 FYNNEI. CDR3 DNA sequence: TGTGCCAGCACTAGAGTTAGCAATCAGCCCCAGCATTTT. Residues: CASTRVSNQPQHF.

This chain connects TRBV5-1 to TRBJ1-6, with D possibly TRBD1 on 5 matching bases. Germline lookup yields CDR1 SGHRS and CDR2 YFSETQ. V was cut by 5 bases and J by 5 bases, with 11 bases left in between. The CDR3 length is 14 residues. The CDR3 here is CASRRGVDNSPLHF. CDR3 DNA sequence: TGCGCCAGCAGGCGGGGGGTGGATAATTCACCCCTCCACTTT.

Comments on this clone: One end of the junction is discordant with germline, which a read error may explain. This chain joins TRBV4-1 and TRBJ2-7; D is possibly TRBD1 or TRBD2 (5 bases each). The CDR3 loop spans 13 amino acids. Per germline, CDR1 MGHRA and CDR2 YSYEKL. The CDR3 nucleotides read TGCGCCAGCAGCCAAGATGAGGGGACGGAGCCGTACTTC. Its protein product is CASSQDEGTEPYF.

This chain links TRBV5-8 with TRBJ2-3, with 8 nucleotides matching TRBD1. This CDR3 region has 16 residues. V was clipped by 0 bases and J by 2 bases; unmatched bases: 5. Germline CDR1 SGHTS, CDR2 YDEGEE. CDR3 amino acids: CASSLAGTGHTDTQYF. The CDR3 DNA is TGTGCCAGCAGCTTGGCCGGGACAGGACACACAGATACGCAGTATTTT.

This chain connects TRBV5-6 to TRBJ2-7, with 8 bases identical to TRBD2. The CDR3 has 15 amino acids. The V segment lost 4 bases and the J segment 6 bases; nucleotides outside the gene matches: 12. Germline V lookup: CDR1 SGHDT, CDR2 YYEEEE. The CDR3, as DNA: TGTGCCAGCAGCCCGGCGGCGGGAGGATTGGGCGAGCAGTACTTC. Translation: CASSPAAGGLGEQYF.

The rearrangement joins TRBV5-5 to TRBJ2-7; D gene ambiguous. The V end was cut by 3 bases, the J end by 2 bases, with 12 bases between. Germline values: CDR1 SGHKS, CDR2 YYEKEE (reference sequence). CDR3 size: 14 residues. The CDR3 DNA reads as TGTGCCAGCAGCTCGGCTCGGGTTCCCTACGAGCAGTACTTC. It encodes CASSSARVPYEQYF.

The chain couples TRBV7-9 to TRBJ2-1; TRBD1 is a possible D gene (6 bases). The germline V gene has CDR1 SEHNR and CDR2 FQNEAQ (reference sequence). This CDR3 has 13 residues. Trimming stripped 6 bases from V and 10 bases from J, with 16 bases between. CDR3 DNA: TGTGCCAGCAGTGGGGGCAGCGTAGGAGAGCAGTTCTTC. Translation: CASSGGSVGEQFF.

The chain carries TRBV15 and TRBJ1-2; 8 bases fit TRBD1. V was pared by 3 bases and J by 4 bases, with 7 bases of the junction left unmatched. The CDR3 is made up of 15 amino acids. From germline, CDR1 is LNHNV and CDR2 YYDKDF (reference sequence). The CDR3 DNA reads TGTGCCACCAGCAGCGGACAGGGCGGGGGCTATGGCTACACCTTC. Translation gives CATSSGQGGGYGYTF.

The CDR3 region has the DNA TGTGCCAGCGGGGGGGCAGGGTTGTACAATGAGCAGTTCTTC. This gives the protein CASGGAGLYNEQFF. The chain links TRBV6-1 to TRBJ2-1, with D maybe TRBD2 (7 bases). Trimming took off 8 bases at V and 4 bases at J, with 15 bases between the two ends. This CDR3 is 14 amino acids long. Germline CDR1 is MNHNS and CDR2 is SASEGT.

The chain couples TRBV7-3 to TRBJ2-1; the D is unclear. Looked up from germline, CDR1 is SGHTA and CDR2 is FQGTGA. Trimming pared 5 bases from V and 0 bases from J, leaving 20 bases between. CDR3 size: 18 residues. The CDR3 DNA sequence: TGTGCCAGCAGCCCGTGGAGCAGTGTGGGGAACTCCTACAATGAGCAGTTCTTC. As protein: CASSPWSSVGNSYNEQFF. Variable domain in full (rest from reference TRBV7-3 and TRBJ2-1): GAGVSQTPSNKVTEKGKYVELRCDPISGHTALYWYRQSLGQGPEFLIYFQGTGAADDSGLPNDRFFAVRPEGSVSTLKIQRTERGDSAVYLCASSPWSSVGNSYNEQFFGPGTRLTVL.

The J gene is TRBJ2-1, the V gene TRBV19; 13 bases align to TRBD2. Germline CDR1 reads LNHDA; CDR2 reads SQIVND (reference sequence). The ends lost 7 bases at V and 0 bases at J; junction bases unmatched: 15. The CDR3 has 20 residues. CDR3: CASTTPGLAGAQSSYNEQFF. The DNA of the CDR3 is TGTGCCAGTACCACACCCGGACTAGCGGGAGCCCAGAGCTCCTACAATGAGCAGTTCTTC.

This chain links TRBV7-3 with TRBJ1-2; D not resolved. The CDR3 has 14 residues. CDR1 and CDR2 (germline): SGHTA, FQGTGA. Trimming removed 3 bases at V and 1 base at J, with 9 bases between. In DNA, the CDR3 is TGTGCCAGCAGCTTGCAGGACCTTAACTATGGCTACACCTTC. This encodes CASSLQDLNYGYTF. The full variable domain, with the rest looked up from reference TRBV7-3 and TRBJ1-2, is GAGVSQTPSNKVTEKGKYVELRCDPISGHTALYWYRQSLGQGPEFLIYFQGTGAADDSGLPNDRFFAVRPEGSVSTLKIQRTERGDSAVYLCASSLQDLNYGYTFGSGTRLTVV.

This clone has a handful of counts. The chain recombines TRBV14 with TRBJ2-1, with D uncertain. V lost 4 bases and J lost 1, with 8 bases in between. Per germline, CDR1 SGHDN and CDR2 FVKESK. The CDR3 has 14 residues. CDR3 amino acids: CASSRDSSYNEQFF. The CDR3 DNA follows: TGTGCCAGCAGCCGGGATAGTTCCTACAATGAGCAGTTCTTC.

This rearrangement joins TRBV7-2 to TRBJ1-1, with D tentatively TRBD1 (6 bases). In germline, CDR1 is SGHTA, CDR2 FQGNSA. The CDR3 is 13 amino acids. Trimming removed 6 bases at V and 2 bases at J, with 10 bases between. The CDR3 coding sequence is TGTGCCAGCAGACGACAGGATAACACTGAAGCTTTCTTT. This translates into CASRRQDNTEAFF.

This clone is large in the sample. The chain joins TRBV18 to TRBJ2-3, with D hard to call. Germline V gene lookup returns CDR1 KGHSH and CDR2 LQKENI. This CDR3 comprises 13 residues. V lost 5 bases, J lost 0 bases, and 6 bases lay in between. CDR3: CASSGSSTDTQYF. The CDR3 DNA reads as TGTGCCAGCTCAGGATCCAGCACAGATACGCAGTATTTT. Full variable domain (missing parts from reference TRBV18 and TRBJ2-3): NAGVMQNPRHLVRRRGQEARLRCSPMKGHSHVYWYRQLPEEGLKFMVYLQKENIIDESGMPKERFSAEFPKEGPSILRIQQVVRGDSAAYFCASSGSSTDTQYFGPGTRLTVL.

This clone occurred once. The chain has TRBV10-3 and TRBJ1-1; 7 bases match TRBD1. Germline V CDR1 and CDR2: ENHRY, SYGVKD. This CDR3 is built from 14 residues. V shed 6 bases and J 1 base; nucleotides not matched to a gene: 5. CDR3 amino acids: CAIRGTAQNTEAFF. CDR3 in DNA: TGTGCCATCAGGGGGACAGCTCAGAACACTGAAGCTTTCTTT.

This clone was counted between two and nine times. The chain joins TRBV6-5 to TRBJ2-5; 10 nucleotides align to TRBD2. The junction had 8 bases not matched to a gene; V was cut back by 6 bases and J by 7 bases. Germline V gives CDR1 MNHEY, CDR2 SVGAGI. This CDR3 contains 14 residues. CDR3 sequence (DNA): TGTGCCAGCAGGTTAGCGGGAGGATTCGGGACCCAGTACTTC. Its translation is CASRLAGGFGTQYF.

CDR3 residues: CASKVSGTGASSEQFF. The CDR3 nucleotides are TGTGCCAGCAAAGTCTCCGGGACAGGGGCGTCAAGTGAGCAGTTCTTC. V usage is TRBV5-6 and J usage is TRBJ2-1; 10 bases map to TRBD1. The CDR3 sequence is 16 residues long. J lost 9 bases, V lost 6 bases, and 15 bases had no gene match. Germline V lookup: CDR1 SGHDT, CDR2 YYEEEE.

Of note for this clone: Within the sample, other DNA sequences also encode this same CDR3. The rearrangement joins TRBV5-5 to TRBJ1-2, with 10 positions matching TRBD1. The ends lost 2 bases at V and 8 bases at J; junction bases unmatched: 6. The CDR3 has 14 amino acids. CDR1 and CDR2 (germline): SGHKS, YYEKEE (reference sequence). The CDR3 reads CASSFGQGEVGYTF. The CDR3 DNA reads TGTGCCAGCAGCTTCGGACAGGGGGAAGTCGGCTACACCTTC.

This clone came up a few times. V is TRBV7-2 and J is TRBJ2-5; 16 positions agree with TRBD2. V lost 5 bases, J lost 4 bases, and 4 bases stayed unmatched. CDR1 is SGHTA and CDR2 is FQGNSA in the germline V gene. The CDR3 consists of 16 residues. The CDR3 DNA sequence: TGTGCCAGCAGCACAGGGACTAGCGGGAGGGCAGAGACCCAGTACTTC. The encoded protein is CASSTGTSGRAETQYF. The variable domain in full, completed from reference TRBV7-2 and TRBJ2-5, reads GAGVSQSPSNKVTEKGKDVELRCDPISGHTALYWYRQSLGQGLEFLIYFQGNSAPDKSGLPSDRFSAERTGGSVSTLTIQRTQQEDSAVYLCASSTGTSGRAETQYFGPGTRLLVL.

The chain carries TRBV4-1 and TRBJ1-1, with D unclear. Deletions cut 2 bases from V and 11 bases from J, with 24 bases between. The CDR3 has 16 amino acids. Germline CDR1 MGHRA, CDR2 YSYEKL. Written as DNA, the CDR3 is TGCGCCAGCAGCCAACCCCTCCGCCCGGGCCCTATCGAGGCTTTCTTT. It is translated as CASSQPLRPGPIEAFF.

This chain uses TRBV9 with TRBJ1-1; D is undetermined. Trimming removed 2 bases at V and 6 bases at J, with 11 bases between. CDR1 and CDR2 from the germline V gene are SGDLS and YYNGEE. This CDR3 is 13 amino acids long. CDR3 in amino acids: CASSVPGRAEAFF. The CDR3 DNA reads as TGTGCCAGCAGCGTCCCGGGTCGGGCTGAAGCTTTCTTT.

This clone was picked up a small number of times. The chain carries TRBV9 and TRBJ2-5; 7 bases agree with TRBD2. This CDR3 region has 15 residues. In germline, CDR1 is SGDLS, CDR2 YYNGEE. The J segment lost 0 bases and the V segment lost 3 bases, leaving 5 bases of the junction unmatched. The CDR3 here is CASSELALNQETQYF. The CDR3 bases are TGTGCCAGCAGCGAACTAGCGCTAAACCAAGAGACCCAGTACTTC.